The rows below give T cell receptor beta chains drawn from one sample of a study of cytomegalovirus exposure and HLA in healthy donors. Data came from immunoSEQ multiplex PCR; TCRdb stores just in-frame clones and leaves some out. Of 80,000 or so clones in the sample, roughly 70% were seen once. The sequenced sample was PBMCs. These receptor sequences come from a man aged 55 to 70 in good health and CMV-seropositive. Each CDR3 is given with its conserved first and last residue. Fields, in order: J gene, D gene, clone size, V gene, CDR3 protein, CDR3 DNA. A D gene is named only where the DNA matches it firmly. Clone size is given for some rows only: seen once, a few or many times, or a class if the clone is expanded.

TRBJ2-7 NA NA TRBV7-2 CASSLDGSSYEQYF TGTGCCAGCAGCTTAGATGGGAGCTCCTACGAGCAGTACTTC
TRBJ2-2 TRBD1 NA TRBV11-3 CASSSDRITGELFF TGTGCCAGCAGCTCGGACAGGATCACCGGGGAGCTGTTTTTT
TRBJ2-1 NA NA TRBV2 CASSGGESSYNEQFF TGTGCCAGCAGTGGGGGGGAGAGCTCCTACAATGAGCAGTTCTTC
TRBJ2-7 NA NA TRBV18 CASSPQLREQYF TGTGCCAGCTCCCCCCAATTGCGAGAGCAGTACTTC
TRBJ2-5 TRBD1 NA TRBV6-6 CASGPTGRETQYF TGTGCCAGCGGACCGACAGGGCGAGAGACCCAGTACTTC
TRBJ2-1 TRBD1 few TRBV18 CASSPSRTGVNEQFF TGTGCCAGCTCACCCTCTCGGACAGGGGTGAATGAGCAGTTCTTC
TRBJ1-1 NA NA TRBV2 CASIPGGVGTEAFF TGTGCCAGCATTCCAGGAGGAGTGGGTACTGAAGCTTTCTTT
TRBJ1-2 NA NA TRBV7-2 CASSSHSGYGYTF TGTGCCAGCAGCTCTCATTCGGGCTATGGCTACACCTTC
TRBJ1-2 NA NA TRBV7-6 CASSLGSAGALYGYTF TGTGCCAGCAGCTTAGGTTCGGCGGGGGCACTATATGGCTACACCTTC
TRBJ2-3 NA NA TRBV19 CASSRMSGYYTDTQYF TGTGCCAGTAGTAGAATGAGCGGATATTACACAGATACGCAGTATTTT
TRBJ2-7 TRBD1 NA TRBV19 CAPFKGQFNYEQYF TGTGCCCCTTTTAAGGGACAGTTTAACTACGAGCAGTACTTC
TRBJ1-1 TRBD1 NA TRBV5-1 CASSSSGTANTEAFF TGCGCCAGCAGCTCTTCCGGGACAGCGAACACTGAAGCTTTCTTT
TRBJ2-2 NA NA TRBV7-9 CASSKEAGELFF TGTGCCAGCAGCAAAGAGGCAGGGGAGCTGTTTTTT
TRBJ2-3 NA NA TRBV6-4 CASRSLGGTQYF TGTGCCAGCCGGTCGTTAGGAGGTACGCAGTATTTT
TRBJ2-1 TRBD1 NA TRBV5-1 CASSTGQSLDEQFF TGCGCCAGCAGCACGGGACAGTCCTTAGATGAGCAGTTCTTC
TRBJ1-3 TRBD1 NA TRBV11-2 CASSLGYGTASGNTIYF TGTGCCAGCAGCTTAGGATATGGGACAGCCTCTGGAAACACCATATATTTT
TRBJ1-5 TRBD1 NA TRBV28 CASSPGYRGRGQPQHF TGTGCCAGCAGCCCTGGTTACAGGGGGCGAGGTCAGCCCCAGCATTTT
TRBJ1-1 NA once TRBV7-9 CSSSKTVNPEAFF TGTTCCAGCAGCAAAACTGTGAACCCTGAAGCTTTCTTT
TRBJ2-3 TRBD2 NA TRBV5-4 CASSTQRGALTDTQYF TGTGCCAGCAGCACCCAGCGGGGGGCCCTCACAGATACGCAGTATTTT
TRBJ2-7 TRBD1 NA TRBV2 CASSFGTGPNEQYF TGTGCCAGCAGTTTCGGGACAGGCCCCAACGAGCAGTACTTC
TRBJ2-1 TRBD1 NA TRBV30 CAWTDRDPYNEQFF TGTGCCTGGACAGACAGGGACCCCTACAATGAGCAGTTCTTC
TRBJ2-3 NA NA TRBV5-1 CASSLERATDTQYF TGCGCCAGCAGCCTGGAGAGAGCCACAGATACGCAGTATTTT
TRBJ2-3 NA NA TRBV4-1 CASSHTSDGTSTDTQYF TGCGCCAGCAGCCACACTTCCGACGGGACTAGCACAGATACGCAGTATTTT
TRBJ1-2 TRBD1 NA TRBV30 CAWSVGTGNYGYTF TGCGCCTGGAGTGTAGGGACAGGGAATTATGGCTACACCTTC
TRBJ1-1 TRBD1 few TRBV5-4 CASSLRGPGDTEAFF TGTGCCAGCAGCTTGAGGGGGCCCGGGGACACTGAAGCTTTCTTT
TRBJ1-1 TRBD1 NA TRBV6-5 CASTTTGLIAEAFF TGTGCCAGCACTACGACAGGGCTGATAGCTGAAGCTTTCTTT
TRBJ1-2 NA NA TRBV15 CATSRDLEVYNYGYTF TGTGCCACCAGCAGAGATCTTGAGGTATATAACTATGGCTACACCTTC
TRBJ2-3 TRBD2 NA TRBV7-6 CASRLTGLAGGTDTQYF TGTGCCAGCAGATTAACGGGACTAGCGGGAGGTACAGATACGCAGTATTTT
TRBJ1-5 NA once TRBV10-3 CAISDGRDQPQHF TGTGCCATCAGTGACGGCAGGGATCAGCCCCAGCATTTT
TRBJ2-3 TRBD2 NA TRBV5-4 CASSRFLAGAVTDTQYF TGTGCCAGCAGCAGATTCCTCGCGGGAGCAGTCACAGATACGCAGTATTTT
TRBJ2-7 NA NA TRBV29-1 CSAAGASYGQYF TGCAGCGCCGCAGGGGCTTCCTACGGGCAGTACTTC
TRBJ1-4 NA few TRBV18 CASSPSGELEKLFF TGTGCCAGCTCTCCTTCCGGGGAGTTAGAAAAACTGTTTTTT
TRBJ2-7 TRBD1 NA TRBV7-9 CASSLGQGVDYEQYF TGTGCCAGCAGCTTAGGACAGGGGGTGGACTACGAGCAGTACTTC
TRBJ2-1 NA NA TRBV4-2 CASSQGAGFDNEQFF TGTGCCAGCAGCCAAGGGGCAGGGTTCGACAATGAGCAGTTCTTC
TRBJ2-7 NA NA TRBV14 CASSQVSRGEQYF TGTGCCAGCAGCCAAGTGAGCCGAGGGGAGCAGTACTTC
TRBJ2-1 TRBD2 NA TRBV5-1 CASSLGGGGAAYNEQFF TGCGCCAGCAGCTTGGGAGGCGGGGGGGCCGCGTACAATGAGCAGTTCTTC